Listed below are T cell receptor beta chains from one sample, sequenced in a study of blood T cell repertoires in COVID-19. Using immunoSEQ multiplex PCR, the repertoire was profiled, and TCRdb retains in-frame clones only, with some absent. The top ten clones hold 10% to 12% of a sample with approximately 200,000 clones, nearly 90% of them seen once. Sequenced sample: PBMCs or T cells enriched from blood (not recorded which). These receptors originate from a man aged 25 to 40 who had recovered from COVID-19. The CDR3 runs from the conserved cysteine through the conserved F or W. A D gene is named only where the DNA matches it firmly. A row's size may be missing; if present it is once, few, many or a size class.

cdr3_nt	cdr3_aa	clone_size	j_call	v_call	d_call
TGTGCCAGCAGCTTATCTTCTGGGGGGACAGGGCGCGAGCAGTACTTC	CASSLSSGGTGREQYF	.	TRBJ2-7	TRBV7-2	TRBD1
TGTGCCAGTAAACTTGGCTGGCAGGGGTCGGGTCAGCCCCAGCATTTT	CASKLGWQGSGQPQHF	.	TRBJ1-5	TRBV19	.
TGTGCCAGCAGTCCCCAGACAGGATACAATCAGCCCCAGCATTTT	CASSPQTGYNQPQHF	.	TRBJ1-5	TRBV27	.
TGTGCCAGCAGTTTATTACAGGGCCAGGGGCCCCAGCATTTT	CASSLLQGQGPQHF	.	TRBJ1-5	TRBV27	.
TGTGCCAGCACCTCCCCCGGACTTTTAACAAGCACAGATACGCAGTATTTT	CASTSPGLLTSTDTQYF	.	TRBJ2-3	TRBV7-9	.
TGCGCCAGCAGCCGCGAGGGCAATCAGCCCCAGCATTTT	CASSREGNQPQHF	.	TRBJ1-5	TRBV10-1	.
TGTGCCAGCAGCCCCCGGGGGGGCGAGCCCCAGCATTTT	CASSPRGGEPQHF	.	TRBJ1-5	TRBV7-2	.
TGTGCCAGCAGCTTAGGGTCAGGGTCTAAGTTCTTC	CASSLGSGSKFF	once	TRBJ2-1	TRBV7-3	.
TGTGCCAGCTCATCCCCCGGGGGGGAGACCTACGAGCAGTACTTC	CASSSPGGETYEQYF	.	TRBJ2-7	TRBV18	TRBD2
TGCGCCAGCAGCCAGGGACTAGCGGGGGGCCCAGGTACGCAGTATTTT	CASSQGLAGGPGTQYF	.	TRBJ2-3	TRBV4-3	TRBD2
TGTGCCAGCAGTTCCATATCCAGGGCCACCTACGAGCAGTACTTC	CASSSISRATYEQYF	.	TRBJ2-7	TRBV6-2/TRBV6-3	.
TGTGCCAGCAGCCCGGACAGGGGATCGCCCCAGCATTTT	CASSPDRGSPQHF	.	TRBJ1-5	TRBV5-8	TRBD1
TGTGCCAGCAGCCGCGGACAGGGGACCGGGGAGCTGTTTTTT	CASSRGQGTGELFF	.	TRBJ2-2	TRBV28	TRBD1
TGTGCCAGCAGTCTACGACAGACTGAAGCTTTCTTT	CASSLRQTEAFF	.	TRBJ1-1	TRBV25-1	.
TGTGCCAGCAGTCGATACAGGGTTCTGCCCACTGAAGCTTTCTTT	CASSRYRVLPTEAFF	.	TRBJ1-1	TRBV27	.
TGTGCCAGCGGGAACAGGGAGAGCAATCAGCCCCAGCATTTT	CASGNRESNQPQHF	.	TRBJ1-5	TRBV2	.
TGTGCCAGCAGCGTAGGACTGGCGGAGACCCAGTACTTC	CASSVGLAETQYF	.	TRBJ2-5	TRBV9	.
TGTGCCAGCACCGAGATTAAGAAGGGGGCTAACTATGGCTACACCTTC	CASTEIKKGANYGYTF	.	TRBJ1-2	TRBV27	.
TGTGCCAGCAGGATACAGGGGCTGAACACTGAAGCTTTCTTT	CASRIQGLNTEAFF	.	TRBJ1-1	TRBV27	TRBD1
TGTGCCAGCAGGAGGACAGGGGGCTATGGCTACACCTTC	CASRRTGGYGYTF	many	TRBJ1-2	TRBV6-5	TRBD1
TGTGCCAGCAGGCCCGACAGGGACTATGGCTACACCTTC	CASRPDRDYGYTF	.	TRBJ1-2	TRBV6-5	TRBD1
TGTGCGACACTAGCGGTCTACGAGCAGTACTTC	CATLAVYEQYF	.	TRBJ2-7	TRBV2	TRBD2
TGTGCCAGTATGCGGACTGAAGCTTTCTTT	CASMRTEAFF	.	TRBJ1-1	TRBV19	.
TGTGCCAGCAGCTCGACTAGCGGGTCGAATGAGCAGTTCTTC	CASSSTSGSNEQFF	.	TRBJ2-1	TRBV5-4	TRBD2
TGTGCCAGCAGTTTAGACGCGGGTCAGCCCCAGCATTTT	CASSLDAGQPQHF	.	TRBJ1-5	TRBV12-3/TRBV12-4	.
TGTGCCAGCAGCTTGGTGGCGGGGGACCAGTACTTC	CASSLVAGDQYF	.	TRBJ2-5	TRBV5-8	TRBD2
TGTGCCAGCAGCAGGCAGACTGAAGCTTTCTTT	CASSRQTEAFF	.	TRBJ1-1	TRBV28	.
TGCGCCAGCAGCCAACGTCGGGAGGGGCGAACTTTCTTT	CASSQRREGRTFF	.	TRBJ1-1	TRBV4-3	.
TGTGCCAGTATGATGGCAGGGGGCGCTTTGTGGACTGAAGCTTTCTTT	CASMMAGGALWTEAFF	.	TRBJ1-1	TRBV19	TRBD1
TGTGCCAGCAGTGGACAGGCCACCGGGGAGCTGTTTTTT	CASSGQATGELFF	.	TRBJ2-2	TRBV2	.
TGTGCCAGCAGCTTACTGAGAGGCACTGAAGCTTTCTTT	CASSLLRGTEAFF	.	TRBJ1-1	TRBV7-2	.
TGTGCCAGCAGCTTAGGTGCACTTAACACCGGGGAGCTGTTTTTT	CASSLGALNTGELFF	.	TRBJ2-2	TRBV7-8	.
TGCAGCGTTGAAGTGGCAGGGTTGGAAGCGAACCAGCATTTT	CSVEVAGLEANQHF	.	TRBJ1-5	TRBV29-1	.
TGTGCCAGCAGCTTAGTCGGGACTAACTATGGCTACACCTTC	CASSLVGTNYGYTF	.	TRBJ1-2	TRBV7-9	.
TGTGCCAGCAGCTTGGCTGTGACTACCAGTTTGGAGACCCAGTACTTC	CASSLAVTTSLETQYF	.	TRBJ2-5	TRBV5-6	.
TGTGCCAGCAGTTTACCAGGGGGTATCACTGAAGCTTTCTTT	CASSLPGGITEAFF	.	TRBJ1-1	TRBV6-6	TRBD1
TGTGCCAGCAGTTCCCGGGGGGGATGGTCCGATACGCAGTATTTT	CASSSRGGWSDTQYF	.	TRBJ2-3	TRBV7-6	TRBD2
TGTGCCAGCAGCCAAGGGGCAGAGACCCAGTACTTC	CASSQGAETQYF	.	TRBJ2-5	TRBV5-4	.
TGTGCCATTCTGGACCGGGACAGGTTCAATCAGCCCCAGCATTTT	CAILDRDRFNQPQHF	.	TRBJ1-5	TRBV19	TRBD1
TGTGCCTGCAACATTCCGGGACAGGGGGCCCGGGAGCTGTTTTTT	CACNIPGQGARELFF	.	TRBJ2-2	TRBV30	TRBD1
TGTGCCAGCAGTTTTGTTACTGACTACGAGCAGTACTTC	CASSFVTDYEQYF	.	TRBJ2-7	TRBV28	.
TGCGCCAGCAGCCAGGCTTTATTGTCCGGGACTAGCGACTCCTACGAGCAGTACTTC	CASSQALLSGTSDSYEQYF	.	TRBJ2-7	TRBV4-1	TRBD2
TGTGCCATCACCGAGGCAGGGGGCAAGGATACGCAGTATTTT	CAITEAGGKDTQYF	.	TRBJ2-3	TRBV10-3	TRBD1
TGTGCCAGCAGTTATTACTCGCGGGGATTCAATTCACCCCTCCACTTT	CASSYYSRGFNSPLHF	.	TRBJ1-6	TRBV6-5	.
TGTGCCAGTAGCCGGGACAGGGGATCGTATCAGCCCCAGCATTTT	CASSRDRGSYQPQHF	.	TRBJ1-5	TRBV19	TRBD1
TGTGCCATCAGCCGGACACCGAACACCGGGGAGCTGTTTTTT	CAISRTPNTGELFF	.	TRBJ2-2	TRBV10-3	.
TGTGCCAGCAGCCAAGAGGGCTTGGGCCGAAAACTGTTTTTT	CASSQEGLGRKLFF	.	TRBJ1-4	TRBV3-1/TRBV3-2	.
TGTGCCAGCAGTTACTCGTCCGGGGTCGGGGAGCTGTTTTTT	CASSYSSGVGELFF	once	TRBJ2-2	TRBV6-2/TRBV6-3	.
TGTGCCTGGAGAAGATACAGGGGCTACGAGCAGTACTTC	CAWRRYRGYEQYF	.	TRBJ2-7	TRBV30	TRBD1
TGTGCCAGCAGTTACCAAACGACAGGGAATGAGCAGTTCTTC	CASSYQTTGNEQFF	.	TRBJ2-1	TRBV27	TRBD1
TGTGCCAGCAGCCACTTGCCAGGCGAGCAGTACTTC	CASSHLPGEQYF	.	TRBJ2-7	TRBV3-1/TRBV3-2	.
TGTGCCAGCAGCTTAGCGCTGGGACTCCAAGAGACCCAGTACTTC	CASSLALGLQETQYF	.	TRBJ2-5	TRBV7-9	.
TGTGCCTGGGTACCGGGGCCCGGGACTAGCGGCGGTGAGCAGTTCTTC	CAWVPGPGTSGGEQFF	.	TRBJ2-1	TRBV30	TRBD2
TGCGCCAGCAGCCCGCCGGGACAGGGGTCCATGGGTCGGTACTTC	CASSPPGQGSMGRYF	.	TRBJ2-7	TRBV5-1	TRBD1
TGTGCCTGGAACCCGGAGGGGGGCTACACCTTC	CAWNPEGGYTF	.	TRBJ1-2	TRBV30	.
TGTGCCAGCAGCCCCTGGACCCAGGACAGGGGAGAAAAACTGTTTTTT	CASSPWTQDRGEKLFF	.	TRBJ1-4	TRBV4-2	TRBD1
TGTGCCGAATCAGGGGGTGTGATGGCGCCACTTGCAGATACGCAGTATTTT	CAESGGVMAPLADTQYF	.	TRBJ2-3	TRBV5-8	TRBD1